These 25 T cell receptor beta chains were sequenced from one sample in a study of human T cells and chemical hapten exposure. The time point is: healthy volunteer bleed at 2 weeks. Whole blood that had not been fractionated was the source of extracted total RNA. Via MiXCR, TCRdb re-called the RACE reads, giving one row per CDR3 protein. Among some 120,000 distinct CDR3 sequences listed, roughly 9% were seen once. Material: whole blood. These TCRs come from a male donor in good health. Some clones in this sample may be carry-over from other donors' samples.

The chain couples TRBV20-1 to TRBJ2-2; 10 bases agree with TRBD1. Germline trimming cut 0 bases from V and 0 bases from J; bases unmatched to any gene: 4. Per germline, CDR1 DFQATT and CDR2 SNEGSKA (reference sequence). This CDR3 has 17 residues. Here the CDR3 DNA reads TGCAGTGCTAGAGATGAGGGACAGGGGTCGAACACCGGGGAGCTGTTTTTT. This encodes CSARDEGQGSNTGELFF.

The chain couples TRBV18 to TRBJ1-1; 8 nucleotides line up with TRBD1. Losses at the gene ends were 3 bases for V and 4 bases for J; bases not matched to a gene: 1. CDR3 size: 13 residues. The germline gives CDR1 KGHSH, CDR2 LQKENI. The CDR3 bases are TGTGCCAGCTCACCGGGACAGGCCACTGAAGCTTTCTTT. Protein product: CASSPGQATEAFF.

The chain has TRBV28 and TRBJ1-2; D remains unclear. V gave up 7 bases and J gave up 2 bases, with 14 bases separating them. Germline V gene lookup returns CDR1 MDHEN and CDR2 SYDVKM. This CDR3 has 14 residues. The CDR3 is CASNTATPNYGYTF. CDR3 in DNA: TGTGCCAGCAATACCGCGACTCCAAACTATGGCTACACCTTC.

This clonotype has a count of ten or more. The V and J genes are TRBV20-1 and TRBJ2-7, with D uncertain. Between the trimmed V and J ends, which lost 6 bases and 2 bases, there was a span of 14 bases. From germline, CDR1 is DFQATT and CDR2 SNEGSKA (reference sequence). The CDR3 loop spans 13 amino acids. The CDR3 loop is CSATTGATYEQYF. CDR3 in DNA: TGCAGTGCCACGACGGGCGCAACCTACGAGCAGTACTTC.

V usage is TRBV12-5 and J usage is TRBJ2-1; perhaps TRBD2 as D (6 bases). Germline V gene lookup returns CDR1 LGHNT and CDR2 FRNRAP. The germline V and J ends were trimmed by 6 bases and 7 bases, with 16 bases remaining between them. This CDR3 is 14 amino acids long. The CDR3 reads CASGRGDGGNEQFF. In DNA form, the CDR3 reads TGTGCTAGTGGACGAGGGGATGGAGGGAATGAGCAGTTCTTC.

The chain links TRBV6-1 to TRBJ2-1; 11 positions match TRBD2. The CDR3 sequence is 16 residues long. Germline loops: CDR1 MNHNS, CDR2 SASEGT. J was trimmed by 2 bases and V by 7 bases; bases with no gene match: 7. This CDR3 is CASKIAGGSPYNEQFF. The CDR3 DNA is TGTGCCAGCAAGATAGCGGGAGGGTCCCCCTACAATGAGCAGTTCTTC.

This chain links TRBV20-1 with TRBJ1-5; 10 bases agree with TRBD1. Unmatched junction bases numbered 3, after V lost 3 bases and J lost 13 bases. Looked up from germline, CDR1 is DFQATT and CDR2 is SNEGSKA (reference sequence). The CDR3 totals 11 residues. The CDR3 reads CSASWTGGQHF. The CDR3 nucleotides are TGCAGTGCTAGCTGGACAGGGGGTCAGCATTTT.

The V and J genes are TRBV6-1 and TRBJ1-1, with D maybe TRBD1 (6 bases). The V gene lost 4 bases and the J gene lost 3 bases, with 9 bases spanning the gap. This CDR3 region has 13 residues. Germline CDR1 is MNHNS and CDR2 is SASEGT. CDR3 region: CASSVHRDTEAFF. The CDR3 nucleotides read TGTGCCAGCAGTGTTCACAGGGACACTGAAGCTTTCTTT.

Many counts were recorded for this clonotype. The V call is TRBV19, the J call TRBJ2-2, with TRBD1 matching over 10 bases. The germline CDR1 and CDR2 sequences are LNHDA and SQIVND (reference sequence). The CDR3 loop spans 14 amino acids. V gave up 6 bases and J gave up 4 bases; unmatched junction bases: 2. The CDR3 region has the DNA TGTGCCAGTAGGGACAGGGGGGGCACCGGGGAGCTGTTTTTT. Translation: CASRDRGGTGELFF.

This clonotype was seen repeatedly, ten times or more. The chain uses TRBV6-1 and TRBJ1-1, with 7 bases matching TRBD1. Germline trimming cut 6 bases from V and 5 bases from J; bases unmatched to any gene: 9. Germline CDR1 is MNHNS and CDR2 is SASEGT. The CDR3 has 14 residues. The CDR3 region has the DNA TGTGCCAGCAGAGTCCAGGGGGGCAGGACTGAAGCTTTCTTT. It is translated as CASRVQGGRTEAFF.

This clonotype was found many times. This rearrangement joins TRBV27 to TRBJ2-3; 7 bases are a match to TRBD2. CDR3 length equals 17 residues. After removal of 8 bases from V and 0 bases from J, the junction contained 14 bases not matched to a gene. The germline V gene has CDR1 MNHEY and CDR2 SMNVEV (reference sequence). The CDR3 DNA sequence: TGTGCCAGCCGCTTAAGTGCACTAGCGTACAGCACAGATACGCAGTATTTT. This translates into CASRLSALAYSTDTQYF.

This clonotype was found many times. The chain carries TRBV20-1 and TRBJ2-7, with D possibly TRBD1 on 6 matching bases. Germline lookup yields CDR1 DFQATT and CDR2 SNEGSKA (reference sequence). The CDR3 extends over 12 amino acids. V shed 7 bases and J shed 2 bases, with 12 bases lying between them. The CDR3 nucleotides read TGCAGTGGACAGGTCGAGACCTACGAGCAGTACTTC. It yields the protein CSGQVETYEQYF.

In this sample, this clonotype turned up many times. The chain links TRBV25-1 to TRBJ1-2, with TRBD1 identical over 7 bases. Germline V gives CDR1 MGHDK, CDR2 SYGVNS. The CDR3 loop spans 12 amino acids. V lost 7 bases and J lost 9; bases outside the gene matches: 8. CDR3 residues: CASIDRVGSYTF. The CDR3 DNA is TGTGCCAGCATCGACAGGGTCGGAAGCTACACCTTC.

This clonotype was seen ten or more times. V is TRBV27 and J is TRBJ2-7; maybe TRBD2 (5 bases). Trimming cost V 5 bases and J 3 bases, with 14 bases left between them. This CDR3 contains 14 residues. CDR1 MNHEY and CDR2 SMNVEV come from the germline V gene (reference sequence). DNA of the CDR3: TGTGCCAGCAGTAACCGGGAAACACGCTACGAGCAGTACTTC. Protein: CASSNRETRYEQYF.

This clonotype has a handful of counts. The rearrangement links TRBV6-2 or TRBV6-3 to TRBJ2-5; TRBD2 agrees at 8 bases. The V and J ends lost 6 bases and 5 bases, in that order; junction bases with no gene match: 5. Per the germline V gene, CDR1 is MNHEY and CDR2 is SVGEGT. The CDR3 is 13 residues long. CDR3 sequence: CASRQAGVETQYF. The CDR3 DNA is TGTGCCAGCAGACAAGCGGGAGTTGAGACCCAGTACTTC.

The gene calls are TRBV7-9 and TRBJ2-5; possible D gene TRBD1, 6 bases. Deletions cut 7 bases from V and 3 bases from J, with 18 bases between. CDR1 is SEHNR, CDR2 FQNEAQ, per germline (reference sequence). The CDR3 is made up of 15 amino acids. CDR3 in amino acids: CASTDWRAGEETQYF. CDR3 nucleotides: TGTGCCAGCACCGACTGGCGGGCAGGGGAAGAGACCCAGTACTTC.

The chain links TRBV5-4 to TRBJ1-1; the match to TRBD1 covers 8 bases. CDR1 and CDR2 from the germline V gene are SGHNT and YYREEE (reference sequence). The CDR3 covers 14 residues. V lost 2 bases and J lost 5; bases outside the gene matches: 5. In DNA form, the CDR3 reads TGTGCCAGCAGCTTCGGGCAGGGGGCGACTGAAGCTTTCTTT. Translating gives CASSFGQGATEAFF.

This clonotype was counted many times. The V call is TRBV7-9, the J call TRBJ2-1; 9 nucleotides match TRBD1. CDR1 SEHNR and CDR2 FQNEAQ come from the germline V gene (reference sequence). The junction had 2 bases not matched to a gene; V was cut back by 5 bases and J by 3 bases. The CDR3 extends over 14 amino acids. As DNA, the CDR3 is TGTGCCAGCAGCCGACAGGGGGACTACAATGAGCAGTTCTTC. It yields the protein CASSRQGDYNEQFF. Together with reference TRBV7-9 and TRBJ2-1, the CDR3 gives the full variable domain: DTGVSQNPRHKITKRGQNVTFRCDPISEHNRLYWYRQTLGQGPEFLTYFQNEAQLEKSRLLSDRFSAERPKGSFSTLEIQRTEQGDSAMYLCASSRQGDYNEQFFGPGTRLTVL.

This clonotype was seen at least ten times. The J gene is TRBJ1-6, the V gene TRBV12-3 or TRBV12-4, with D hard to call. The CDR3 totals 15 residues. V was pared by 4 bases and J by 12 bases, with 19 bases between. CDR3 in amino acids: CASSSKVSRMEPLHF. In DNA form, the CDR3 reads TGTGCCAGCAGTTCCAAGGTGTCACGGATGGAACCCCTCCACTTT.

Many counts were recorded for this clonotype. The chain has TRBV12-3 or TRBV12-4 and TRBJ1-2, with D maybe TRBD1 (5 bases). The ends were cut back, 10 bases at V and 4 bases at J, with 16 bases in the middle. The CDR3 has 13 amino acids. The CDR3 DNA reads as TGTGCCACCCTGGGGGGGTCGGGCTATGGCTACACCTTC. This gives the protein CATLGGSGYGYTF.

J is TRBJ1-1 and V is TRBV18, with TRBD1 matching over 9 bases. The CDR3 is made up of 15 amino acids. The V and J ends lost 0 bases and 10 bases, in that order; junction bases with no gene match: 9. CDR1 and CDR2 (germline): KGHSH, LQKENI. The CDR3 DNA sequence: TGTGCCAGCTCACCACCGGTGGGGACAGGGAAAACAGCTTTCTTT. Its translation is CASSPPVGTGKTAFF.

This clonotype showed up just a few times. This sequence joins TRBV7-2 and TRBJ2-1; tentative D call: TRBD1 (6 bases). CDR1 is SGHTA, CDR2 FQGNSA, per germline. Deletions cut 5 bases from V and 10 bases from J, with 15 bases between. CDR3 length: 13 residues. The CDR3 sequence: CASSPQGSREQFF. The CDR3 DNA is TGTGCCAGCAGCCCGCAGGGGTCCAGGGAGCAGTTCTTC.

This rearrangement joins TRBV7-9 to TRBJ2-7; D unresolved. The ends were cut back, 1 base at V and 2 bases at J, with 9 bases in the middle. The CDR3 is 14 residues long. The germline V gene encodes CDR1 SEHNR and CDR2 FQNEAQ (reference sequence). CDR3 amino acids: CASSLVGNTYEQYF. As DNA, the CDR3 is TGTGCCAGCAGCTTAGTGGGGAACACCTACGAGCAGTACTTC.

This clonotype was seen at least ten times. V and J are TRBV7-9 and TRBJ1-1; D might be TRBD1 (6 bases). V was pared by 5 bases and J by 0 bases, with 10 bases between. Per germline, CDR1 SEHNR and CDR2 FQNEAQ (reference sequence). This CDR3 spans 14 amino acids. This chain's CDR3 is CASSPGTMNTEAFF. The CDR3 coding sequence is TGTGCCAGCAGCCCCGGGACAATGAACACTGAAGCTTTCTTT.

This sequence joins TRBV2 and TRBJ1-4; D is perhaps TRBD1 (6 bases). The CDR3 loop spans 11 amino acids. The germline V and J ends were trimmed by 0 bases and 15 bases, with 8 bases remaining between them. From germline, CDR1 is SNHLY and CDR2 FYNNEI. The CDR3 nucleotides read TGTGCCAGCAGTGAAGCGGGGGCTTTGTTTTTT. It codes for CASSEAGALFF.